The source of this TCR beta chain is a study of blood T cell repertoires in COVID-19. Study details: Researchers got acute and convalescent COVID-19 samples from the United States, Italy and Spain.

Study processing details: By means of reference gene primer amplification, nucleated cell counts were estimated. The repertoire was sequenced with immunoSEQ multiplex PCR; TCRdb's copy has only in-frame clones and lacks some. The D gene and trimming were derived from the DNA, and the V and J assignments and clone size from that table. The data contain some 210,000 clones, 82% of them singletons. The CDR3 sequence is 15 residues long. The germline CDR1 and CDR2 sequences are LGHDT and YNNKEL (reference sequence). Unmatched junction bases numbered 6, after V lost 3 bases and J lost 2 bases. The chain has TRBV3-1 (or the pseudogene TRBV3-2) and TRBJ2-7; 8 bases align to TRBD2. The sample consisted of peripheral blood. The receptor was isolated from a woman between 35 and 50 years old with acute or convalescent COVID-19. The CDR3 region has the DNA TGTGCCAGCAGCCAGCCGGGCGGGGGGCCCTACGAGCAGTACTTC. This encodes CASSQPGGGPYEQYF.